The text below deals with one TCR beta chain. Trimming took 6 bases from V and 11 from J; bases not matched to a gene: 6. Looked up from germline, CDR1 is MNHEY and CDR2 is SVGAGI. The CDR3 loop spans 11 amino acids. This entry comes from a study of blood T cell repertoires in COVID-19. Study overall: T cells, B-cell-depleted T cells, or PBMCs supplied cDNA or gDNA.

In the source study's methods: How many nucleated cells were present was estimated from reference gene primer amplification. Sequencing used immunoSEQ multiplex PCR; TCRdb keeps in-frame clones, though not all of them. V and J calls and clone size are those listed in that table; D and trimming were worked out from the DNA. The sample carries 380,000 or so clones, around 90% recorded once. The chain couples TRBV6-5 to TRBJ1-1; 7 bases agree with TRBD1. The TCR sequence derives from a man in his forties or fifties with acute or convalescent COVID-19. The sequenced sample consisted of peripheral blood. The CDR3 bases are TGTGCCAGCAGCCGTACAGGGGTGGCTTTCTTT. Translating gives CASSRTGVAFF.